This is a list of T cell receptor beta chains from one sample in a study of blood T cells in healthy people across ages. TCRdb analysed the 5' RACE reads with MiXCR anew, one entry per CDR3 protein. The table records some 1,800,000 distinct CDR3 sequences, approximately 39% of them present only once. The sequencing sample was made of blood. Receptors originate from a human donor in good health. Both conserved end residues are part of each CDR3. D genes are given only for firm matches. Clone size appears in some rows only: once, few, many, or a class for an expanded clone.

>TRBJ1-2|NA|TRBV20-1|NA
TGCAGTGCTAGTACTAGAACCAACTATGGCTACACCTTC
CSASTRTNYGYTF
>TRBJ2-1|NA|TRBV6-2/TRBV6-3|TRBD2
TGTGCCAGCAGTTGGACTAGCGGGGGATCCTACAATGATCAGTTCTTC
CASSWTSGGSYNDQFF
>TRBJ1-4|many|TRBV7-2|NA
TGTGCCAGCAGCTTAGAAGGCAGGGGAAAACTGTTTTTT
CASSLEGRGKLFF
>TRBJ1-2|few|TRBV29-1|TRBD1
TGCAGCGTCGGTGACAGGGGTACGAACTATGGCTACACCTTC
CSVGDRGTNYGYTF
>TRBJ1-1|NA|TRBV5-1|NA
TGCGCCAGCAGCGCGCTGGAACACACTGAAGCTTTCTTT
CASSALEHTEAFF
>TRBJ2-7|NA|TRBV27|TRBD1
TGTGCCAGCAGTACCGTGGGACAGGGGTCAAACGAGCAGTACTTC
CASSTVGQGSNEQYF
>TRBJ1-5|few|TRBV6-5|NA
TGTGCCAGCAGTTACCGGTCGGGGGGTCAGCCCCAGCATTTT
CASSYRSGGQPQHF
>TRBJ2-1|NA|TRBV12-3/TRBV12-4|NA
TGTGCCAGCAGTCCCCCCGCTTTGGGGTACAATGAGCAGTTCTTC
CASSPPALGYNEQFF
>TRBJ1-4|few|TRBV5-5|TRBD1
TGTGCCAGCAGCACCCTCACCCGGGACAGGGGGGGAACTAATGAAAAACTGTTTTTT
CASSTLTRDRGGTNEKLFF
>TRBJ2-4|NA|TRBV12-3/TRBV12-4|NA
TGTGCCAGCAGTACCTGGACGGAGAAAAACATTCAGTACTTC
CASSTWTEKNIQYF
>TRBJ2-7|NA|TRBV3-1|NA
TGTGCCAGCAGCCAAGCTCCGCAGAACGAGCAGTACTTC
CASSQAPQNEQYF
>TRBJ1-4|NA|TRBV7-9|NA
TGTGCCAGCAGCGTTAGACAGAACACTAATGAAAAACTGTTTTTT
CASSVRQNTNEKLFF
>TRBJ2-3|NA|TRBV5-1|NA
TGCGCCAGCAGCTTGGAGGACAGTTACACAGATACGCAGTATTTT
CASSLEDSYTDTQYF
>TRBJ1-2|once|TRBV13|NA
TGTGCCAGCAGCCCCGGCACAGCCTACTATGGCTACACCTTC
CASSPGTAYYGYTF
>TRBJ2-6|few|TRBV5-1|TRBD1
TGCGCCAGCAGCTCGACAGGGACCTCTGGGGCCAACGTCCTGACTTTC
CASSSTGTSGANVLTF
>TRBJ1-2|few|TRBV20-1|NA
TGCAGTGCTAGAGTTCTGGGGGCGGGATATGGCTACACCTTC
CSARVLGAGYGYTF
>TRBJ2-1|many|TRBV4-2|NA
TGTGCCAGCAGCCAAGATGCTGAGGGGTACAATGAGCAGTTCTTC
CASSQDAEGYNEQFF
>TRBJ2-1|few|TRBV18|TRBD2
TGTGCCAGCTCACCACAACTAGCGGGGGGGTTCGGTGAGCAGTTCTTC
CASSPQLAGGFGEQFF
>TRBJ2-5|NA|TRBV6-5|NA
TGTGCCAGCAGTTACACTAGTTTAGAGACCCAGTACTTC
CASSYTSLETQYF
>TRBJ2-7|few|TRBV3-1|NA
TGTGCCAGCAGCCAAGGGGGGCCTCGATACTACGAGCAGTACTTC
CASSQGGPRYYEQYF
>TRBJ2-7|NA|TRBV13|TRBD1
TGTGCCAGCAGCACCAACCGGGACAGAACCTACGAGCAGTACTTC
CASSTNRDRTYEQYF
>TRBJ2-5|few|TRBV4-1|TRBD2
TGCGCCAGCAGCCAAGATCGTCCAAGGTCACTAGCGGGGTCGGAGACCCAGTACTTC
CASSQDRPRSLAGSETQYF
>TRBJ2-5|NA|TRBV5-1|NA
TGCGCCGGCAGCTCAGGTTACAGACAAGAGACCCAGTACTTC
CAGSSGYRQETQYF
>TRBJ1-1|few|TRBV4-1|NA
TGCGCCAGCAGCCAAGATCCTAGGGGAGGGTACACTGAAGCTTTCTTT
CASSQDPRGGYTEAFF
>TRBJ2-7|NA|TRBV29-1|TRBD1
TGCAGCGTCCAAGCTACCGGGACAGGGGACGAGCAGTACTTC
CSVQATGTGDEQYF
>TRBJ1-5|few|TRBV28|TRBD1
TGTGCCAGCAGTTTTCGGACAGGGGCTAACAATCAGCCCCAGCATTTT
CASSFRTGANNQPQHF
>TRBJ2-7|NA|TRBV7-3|NA
TGTGCCAGCAGCTTATTGGGACCGATGGGCGAGCAGTACTTC
CASSLLGPMGEQYF
>TRBJ1-1|NA|TRBV11-2|TRBD1
TGTGCCAGCAGCTTAGGTGGTTGGGACAGGGAATCCGAAGCTTTCTTT
CASSLGGWDRESEAFF
>TRBJ1-2|NA|TRBV9|TRBD1
TGTGCCAGCAGCACCAGGGGACAGGGGGAGGTTGGCTACACCTTC
CASSTRGQGEVGYTF
>TRBJ2-7|NA|TRBV20-1|TRBD1
TGCAGTGCTAGATCTTGGGACAGGGGGGCCAACGAGCAGTACTTC
CSARSWDRGANEQYF
>TRBJ1-1|NA|TRBV6-2/TRBV6-3|NA
TGTGCCAGCAGTTACTACAGGCCGAACACTGAAGCTTTCTTT
CASSYYRPNTEAFF
>TRBJ2-1|few|TRBV7-9|TRBD2
TGTGCCAGCAGCTCTAGCGGGGGGGCAGCTAGGACCTTCAATGAGCAGTTCTTC
CASSSSGGAARTFNEQFF
>TRBJ1-3|NA|TRBV9|TRBD1
TGTGCCAGCAGCGAGGCCCTACAGGGGCGAAACACCATATATTTT
CASSEALQGRNTIYF
>TRBJ1-5|NA|TRBV20-1|NA
TGCAGTGCTAGAGCGGCTGGGGGTCAGCCCCAGCATTTT
CSARAAGGQPQHF
>TRBJ1-1|NA|TRBV9|TRBD1
TGTGCCAGCAGCGTAGGAGGGGCGTTGGGGACAGGGACTGAAGCTTTCTTT
CASSVGGALGTGTEAFF
>TRBJ1-1|NA|TRBV20-1|NA
TGCAGTGCTAGACCCGATGGAGGTCTGGGTGCTTTCTTT
CSARPDGGLGAFF
>TRBJ1-4|few|TRBV12-3/TRBV12-4|NA
TGTGCCAGCAGTTCGAGGGGGGTTGACCGTGAAAAACTGTTTTTT
CASSSRGVDREKLFF
>TRBJ2-1|NA|TRBV13|TRBD2
TGTGCCAGCAGCCCCGGACTAGCGGGGGAGTACAATGAGCAGTTCTTC
CASSPGLAGEYNEQFF
>TRBJ2-7|NA|TRBV10-3|TRBD1
TGTGCCATCAGTGACGGACAGGGTGAGGGGCAGTACTTC
CAISDGQGEGQYF
>TRBJ2-1|NA|TRBV10-3|NA
TGTGCCATCAGAAGCAAGACAGGACAAGAGACCCAGTTCTTC
CAIRSKTGQETQFF
>TRBJ2-6|NA|TRBV11-1|NA
TGTGCCAGCAGCCCACTAGACTCTGGGGCCAACGTCCTGACTTTC
CASSPLDSGANVLTF
>TRBJ2-3|NA|TRBV9|NA
TGTGCCAGCAGCGCCTATTCGAACAGCTGGGATACGCAGTATTTT
CASSAYSNSWDTQYF
>TRBJ2-1|NA|TRBV7-9|NA
TGTGCCAGCAGCTTTAGGGGCGGAGGGGAAGGTGAGCAGTTCTTC
CASSFRGGGEGEQFF
>TRBJ2-2|NA|TRBV19|TRBD1
TGTGCCAGTATGTGCAGGGGGATCGCCGGGGAGCTGTTTTTT
CASMCRGIAGELFF
>TRBJ1-2|many|TRBV29-1|TRBD1
TGCAGCGCCGGGGACAGGTTAGATGGCTACACCTTC
CSAGDRLDGYTF
>TRBJ2-1|NA|TRBV7-2|NA
TGTGCCAGCAGCGCAATGGGAAATAACAATGAGCAGTTCTTC
CASSAMGNNNEQFF
>TRBJ2-3|NA|TRBV12-3/TRBV12-4|NA
TGTGCCAGCAGTTCGCAGGATTTCACAGATACGCAGTATTTT
CASSSQDFTDTQYF
>TRBJ1-1|NA|TRBV27|TRBD1
TGTGCCAGCAGTAGTTTGGGGACAGGGGAGTGGGAGAACACTGAAGCTTTCTTT
CASSSLGTGEWENTEAFF
>TRBJ1-5|few|TRBV10-3|NA
TGTGCCATCGGAGAACGGCGAGATCAGCCCCAGCATTTT
CAIGERRDQPQHF
>TRBJ2-3|NA|TRBV20-1|TRBD1
TGCAGTGCCCTCTCGGGACAGGGGGCGGATACGCAGTATTTT
CSALSGQGADTQYF
>TRBJ2-1|few|TRBV4-2|TRBD2
TGTGCCAGCAGCCAAAGCGGGGGGTACTTCAATGAGCAGTTCTTC
CASSQSGGYFNEQFF
>TRBJ2-7|NA|TRBV20-1|NA
TGCAGTGCTAGAACGTATGGTCGCTACGAGCAGTACTTC
CSARTYGRYEQYF
>TRBJ2-1|NA|TRBV4-3|TRBD2
TGCGCCAGCAGCCAAGATCCAAGCGGGGACCTATTCTTC
CASSQDPSGDLFF
>TRBJ2-1|NA|TRBV20-1|TRBD2
TGCAGTGCTAGACCGGGACTAATTCAGAATGAGCAGTTCTTC
CSARPGLIQNEQFF
>TRBJ2-7|NA|TRBV5-1|NA
TGCGCCAGCAGCTCTTTGGTTGGCCCCCGTTACTTC
CASSSLVGPRYF
>TRBJ2-1|NA|TRBV29-1|TRBD2
TGCAGCGTTTTTGCCCAAGGACTAGCGGGGGGTGAGCAGTTCTTC
CSVFAQGLAGGEQFF
>TRBJ2-4|many|TRBV29-1|TRBD1
TGCAGCGTAACGGACAGGCAGAACATTCAGTACTTC
CSVTDRQNIQYF
>TRBJ1-1|few|TRBV12-3/TRBV12-4|NA
TGTGCCAGCAGTCAGACTGTCCCGGCCAATGCTTTCTTT
CASSQTVPANAFF
>TRBJ1-2|NA|TRBV29-1|NA
TGCAGCGTTCGGTCGGCGCGGGGCTACACCTTC
CSVRSARGYTF